The present T cell receptor beta chain was sequenced within a study of T cell responses to AZD1222 COVID-19 vaccine. Whole-study context: Pooling covered second doses at about 4 or about 12 weeks. General study results and limits: Dominant at 160-218 and 743-854, vaccine-associated CD4 TCRs also spanned spike. Nearly half of spike-specific TCRs reportedly go after variant regions that carry no mutations. Spike-specific TCR breadth and depth rose after two AZD1222 doses.

TCRdb's copy holds only in-frame clones and misses some; the assay was immunoSEQ multiplex PCR. Among approximately 100,000 clones listed, around 90% were seen once. V was shortened by 3 bases and J by 5 bases, with 10 bases between the two germline ends. The CDR3 has 13 amino acids. As for this clone: Its antigen is currently unknown.

The rearrangement links TRBV12-3 or TRBV12-4 to TRBJ1-2; D is ambiguous. The specimen comprised peripheral blood, sampled on day 0 of AZD1222 vaccination. This sequence was found in an adult in good health. Here the CDR3 DNA reads TGTGCCAGCAGTTTCCGGACGGATTATGGCTACACCTTC. Protein: CASSFRTDYGYTF.